This T cell receptor beta chain was identified during a study of shared T cell receptors in the human thymus. The data were produced by immunoSEQ multiplex PCR, yet TCRdb's version contains in-frame clones alone and is incomplete. The sample holds over 350,000 clones, around 95% seen once. V lost 6 bases, J lost 0 bases, and 12 bases lay in between. The germline CDR1 and CDR2 sequences are SGHNT and YYREEE (reference sequence). The CDR3 has 14 amino acids. The sample comprised thymocytes. This TCR was recovered from a human donor. The chain uses TRBV5-4 and TRBJ1-1; D remains unclear. CDR3 sequence (DNA): TGTGCCAGCAACCCCGTAGGATTGAACACTGAAGCTTTCTTT. Translating it yields CASNPVGLNTEAFF.